This T cell receptor (beta chain) was captured in a study of T cell responses to AZD1222 COVID-19 vaccine. Overall study results and limits: Spike-specific TCR breadth and depth were elevated following two AZD1222 doses.

On this clone itself: The target antigen is unknown.

The germline V gene encodes CDR1 MNHNY and CDR2 SVGAGI (reference sequence). Trimming removed 0 bases from V and 4 bases from J, with 9 bases in between. This CDR3 is 14 amino acids long. This table comes from immunoSEQ multiplex PCR, and its TCRdb copy is limited to in-frame clones, with some not included. The data hold under 100,000 clones, with 90% observed a single time. The TCR was taken from an adult in good health. Here the sequenced sample was peripheral blood, taken on day 0 of AZD1222 vaccination. V is TRBV6-6 and J is TRBJ1-2, with D tentatively TRBD1 (5 bases). In DNA, the CDR3 is TGTGCCAGCAGTTACTCGGACAAGTCCTATGGCTACACCTTC. Translating it yields CASSYSDKSYGYTF.